This record covers a single T cell receptor beta chain. The antigen is undetermined. One end of the junction fails to match germline, which may point to a read error. This entry belongs to a study of shared clonotypes between healthy human individuals. Study-level findings and limits: Incomplete sequencing of sorted subsets was indicated by rarefaction despite large depth. Non-shared clonotypes had lower generation probabilities than clonotypes shared by all four sorted-subset donors. Among donors, clonotype sharing was expected to be affected by sequencing depth.

CDR3 size: 13 residues. CDR1 is ENHRY, CDR2 SYGVKD, per germline. Each subset's genomic DNA was split evenly across several immunoSEQ plates. Using immunoSEQ multiplex PCR, the repertoire was profiled, and TCRdb retains in-frame clones only, with some absent. Found here are around 2.1 million clones, approximately 94% of them singletons; the top ten hold more than 0.1%. The chain employs TRBV10-3 and TRBJ2-2, with D possibly TRBD1 on 5 matching bases. Sequencing was carried out using naive CD4+ T cells sorted from blood. Subset specified: CD45RA+ positively selected. The receptor's source is a man aged 18-30 years in good health. The CDR3 loop is CAIRVQDTGELFF. CDR3 sequence (DNA): TGTGCAATCAGGGTACAAGACACCGGGGAGCTGTTTTTT.